Shown below are 26 T cell receptor beta chains from a single sample sequenced in a study of response to subunit inactivated influenza vaccine. TCRdb processed the RT-PCR reads anew with MiXCR; each CDR3 protein has one entry. The sample lists under 550,000 distinct CDR3 sequences, around 7.9% occurring once. This material consisted of PBMCs from blood, taken roughly 24 months after vaccination. These receptors all come from a man aged 50-75 years who received an inactivated influenza vaccine.

This clonotype was counted only a few times. The genes are TRBV28 and TRBJ2-6; 7 nucleotides align to TRBD1. J lost 0 bases, V lost 5 bases, and 19 bases had no gene match. The germline gives CDR1 MDHEN, CDR2 SYDVKM. This CDR3 region has 21 residues. The CDR3 region has the DNA TGTGCCAGCAGTCTACAAGACAGGGATAGCCCTCCCGACTCTGGGGCCAACGTCCTGACTTTC. Translation gives CASSLQDRDSPPDSGANVLTF.

This sequence joins TRBV6-1 and TRBJ2-7; 8 bases align to TRBD1. V shed 6 bases, J shed 3 bases, and the junction held 7 bases outside the gene matches. The CDR3 spans 14 residues. CDR1 and CDR2 from the germline V gene are MNHNS and SASEGT. CDR3 nucleotide sequence: TGTGCCAGCAGCATCGTACAGGGGGGCTACGAGCAGTACTTC. Translating it yields CASSIVQGGYEQYF.

This clonotype has just a few counts. J is TRBJ1-1 and V is TRBV11-2; no firm D call. V was cut by 2 bases and J by 4 bases, with 11 bases left in between. CDR3 length: 14 residues. The germline gives CDR1 SGHAT, CDR2 FQNNGV. The CDR3 region has the DNA TGTGCCAGCAGCTTATCTGAAGGGTTCACTGAAGCTTTCTTT. As protein: CASSLSEGFTEAFF.

Here the CDR3 reads CASTTGFYEQYF. DNA for the CDR3: TGTGCCAGCACTACAGGTTTCTACGAGCAGTACTTC. V and J are TRBV25-1 and TRBJ2-7; a possible D gene is TRBD1 (5 bases). CDR3 size: 12 residues. V lost 7 bases, J lost 3 bases, and 10 bases lay in between. Germline CDR1 is MGHDK and CDR2 is SYGVNS.

The CDR3 here is CASRTGLARDTQYF. Here the CDR3 DNA reads TGCGCCAGCAGAACAGGACTGGCACGAGATACGCAGTATTTT. The chain combines TRBV10-2 with TRBJ2-3; either TRBD1 or TRBD2 may fit D (5 bases each). Germline CDR1 and CDR2: WSHSY and SAAADI. The CDR3 is 14 residues long. Deletions cut 6 bases from V and 5 bases from J, with 15 bases between.

The gene calls are TRBV20-1 and TRBJ2-2; D is perhaps TRBD2 (5 bases). In germline, CDR1 is DFQATT, CDR2 SNEGSKA (reference sequence). The CDR3 sequence is 12 residues long. Trimming took off 7 bases at V and 5 bases at J, with 11 bases between the two ends. In DNA form, the CDR3 reads TGCAGTGTTACGGGGTTGACCGGGGAGCTGTTTTTT. This gives the protein CSVTGLTGELFF.

This rearrangement joins TRBV4-3 to TRBJ1-1; D not resolved. There are 14 residues in the CDR3. The germline CDR1 and CDR2 sequences are LGHNA and YSLEER. V lost 0 bases to trimming and J lost 2 bases, with 7 bases between them. CDR3 sequence: CASSQESANTEAFF. DNA for the CDR3: TGCGCCAGCAGCCAAGAGTCTGCCAACACTGAAGCTTTCTTT.

The chain combines TRBV12-3 or TRBV12-4 with TRBJ2-5; 9 nucleotides align to TRBD1. V shed 5 bases and J 0 bases; nucleotides not matched to a gene: 4. This CDR3 is 15 amino acids long. The CDR3 coding sequence is TGTGCCAGCAGTAAGACAGGGGGTAACCAAGAGACCCAGTACTTC. This codes for CASSKTGGNQETQYF.

This clonotype has ten or more counts. This chain joins TRBV5-4 and TRBJ2-3; D unresolved. Trimming shortened V by 4 bases and J by 6 bases, and 9 bases separated the two germline ends. The CDR3 has 12 amino acids. Germline V CDR1 and CDR2: SGHNT, YYREEE (reference sequence). CDR3 region: CASSTTWDTQYF. In nucleotides, the CDR3 is TGTGCCAGCAGCACGACCTGGGATACGCAGTATTTT.

The rearrangement uses TRBV11-2 and TRBJ2-1; TRBD2 matches at 11 bases. The V and J ends lost 5 bases and 3 bases, in that order; junction bases with no gene match: 12. The CDR3 sequence is 18 residues long. Germline CDR1 is SGHAT and CDR2 is FQNNGV. The CDR3 reads CASSPFSSGRTFYNEQFF. The CDR3 DNA is TGTGCCAGCAGCCCCTTTTCTAGCGGGAGGACCTTCTACAATGAGCAGTTCTTC.

This clonotype was detected many times. V and J are TRBV3-1 and TRBJ1-6, with D possibly TRBD1 on 6 matching bases. The CDR3 has 15 amino acids. Germline CDR1 reads LGHDT; CDR2 reads YNNKEL (reference sequence). With 2 bases removed from V and 3 bases from J, the gap between germline ends came to 8 bases. CDR3 region: CASSQTGSYNSPLHF. CDR3 in DNA: TGTGCCAGCAGCCAAACAGGGAGCTATAATTCACCCCTCCACTTT.

This clonotype was seen more than once but under ten times. This rearrangement joins TRBV11-3 to TRBJ2-3; the D gene is possibly TRBD2 (5 bases). The CDR3 runs to 16 residues. Trimming took 1 base from V and 4 from J, leaving 15 bases between them. Germline V CDR1 and CDR2: SGHNT, YENEEA. CDR3: CASSLGVSPGSDTQYF. The DNA of the CDR3 is TGTGCCAGCAGCTTAGGCGTCTCCCCGGGGTCAGATACGCAGTATTTT.

This clonotype was seen many times. The J gene is TRBJ1-1, the V gene TRBV24-1; possibly TRBD1 for D (5 bases). In germline, CDR1 is KGHDR, CDR2 SFDVKD. V was trimmed by 4 bases and J by 8 bases, leaving 10 bases between them. The CDR3 contains 12 residues. CDR3 sequence (DNA): TGTGCCACCAGTGAGGGGAACAGGGAAGCTTTCTTT. The encoded protein is CATSEGNREAFF.

As regards this clonotype: A read error may produce the germline difference seen at one junction end. J is TRBJ2-1 and V is TRBV28; no clear D. Germline-derived CDR1 and CDR2 are MDHEN and SYDVKM. The CDR3 runs to 12 residues. CDR3 DNA: TGTGCCAGCCGAAATGCCTACAATGAGCAGGTCTTC. It codes for CASRNAYNEQVF.

V is TRBV15 and J is TRBJ2-1; 7 nucleotides agree with TRBD2. The V and J ends lost 0 bases and 2 bases, in that order; junction bases with no gene match: 10. This CDR3 has 18 amino acids. The V gene's germline CDR1 is LNHNV and CDR2 YYDKDF (reference sequence). CDR3 amino acids: CATSRDFGLADTYNEQFF. DNA for the CDR3: TGTGCCACCAGCAGAGATTTCGGGCTAGCGGATACCTACAATGAGCAGTTCTTC.

The chain couples TRBV3-1 to TRBJ1-6; D gene ambiguous. V was clipped by 3 bases and J by 11 bases, with 11 bases between them. CDR1 LGHDT and CDR2 YNNKEL come from the germline V gene (reference sequence). The CDR3 runs 13 residues. CDR3 in amino acids: CASSQNPDAPLHF. The DNA of the CDR3 is TGTGCCAGCAGCCAGAATCCGGATGCACCCCTCCACTTT. Drawing the rest from reference TRBV3-1 and TRBJ1-6, the complete variable domain is DTAVSQTPKYLVTQMGNDKSIKCEQNLGHDTMYWYKQDSKKFLKIMFSYNNKELIINETVPNRFSPKSPDKAHLNLHINSLELGDSAVYFCASSQNPDAPLHFGNGTRLTVT.

This clonotype was seen more than once but under ten times. The V gene is TRBV29-1, the J gene TRBJ2-1; perhaps TRBD2 as D (7 bases). This CDR3 region has 14 residues. CDR1 SQVTM and CDR2 ANQGSEA come from the germline V gene. Trimming cost V 4 bases and J 1 base, with 11 bases left between them. The CDR3 loop is CSVAGGASYNEQFF. The CDR3 coding sequence is TGCAGCGTTGCGGGGGGCGCATCCTACAATGAGCAGTTCTTC.

J is TRBJ1-1 and V is TRBV6-2 or TRBV6-3, with D uncertain. Trimming took off 6 bases at V and 11 bases at J, with 16 bases between the two ends. The CDR3 is 12 amino acids. Germline V CDR1 and CDR2: MNHEY, SVGEGT. The CDR3 nucleotides read TGTGCCAGCAGCTTTACTACCACCGGGGCTTTCTTT. Translation: CASSFTTTGAFF.

This clonotype came up many times. The V and J genes are TRBV6-5 and TRBJ2-6; possibly TRBD1 for D (6 bases). Trimming shortened V by 6 bases and J by 0 bases, and 15 bases separated the two germline ends. The CDR3 covers 17 residues. Germline loops: CDR1 MNHEY, CDR2 SVGAGI. The CDR3: CASSLLTGFSGANVLTF. The CDR3, as DNA: TGTGCCAGCAGCTTATTGACAGGCTTCTCTGGGGCCAACGTCCTGACTTTC.

This clonotype appeared many times. J is TRBJ2-1 and V is TRBV5-1; TRBD2 agrees at 9 bases. Germline CDR1 reads SGHRS; CDR2 reads YFSETQ. The ends lost 7 bases at V and 0 bases at J; junction bases unmatched: 5. The CDR3 runs 15 residues. This CDR3 is CASGLASSSYNEQFF. Written as DNA, the CDR3 is TGCGCCAGCGGACTAGCGTCCAGCTCCTACAATGAGCAGTTCTTC.

This clonotype was seen repeatedly, ten times or more. The CDR3 is CASSFDRSKTQYF. The CDR3 nucleotides read TGTGCCAGCAGTTTCGACCGCTCGAAGACCCAGTACTTC. This chain links TRBV12-3 or TRBV12-4 with TRBJ2-5; D gene ambiguous. Trimming took off 3 bases at V and 6 bases at J, with 11 bases between the two ends. The CDR3 consists of 13 residues.

This clonotype has a handful of counts. The gene calls are TRBV20-1 and TRBJ1-5; TRBD1 is a possible D gene (5 bases). Germline V lookup: CDR1 DFQATT, CDR2 SNEGSKA (reference sequence). This CDR3 contains 14 residues. The V gene lost 2 bases and the J gene lost 6 bases, with 14 bases spanning the gap. As DNA, the CDR3 is TGCAGTGCTAGATCCTGGGGGTTCGGTCAGCCCCAGCATTTT. Translated, it gives CSARSWGFGQPQHF.

Many counts were recorded for this clonotype. The chain has TRBV12-3 or TRBV12-4 and TRBJ1-2; D remains unclear. This CDR3 is built from 13 residues. V lost 0 bases and J lost 6, with 8 bases in between. CDR3 nucleotide sequence: TGTGCCAGCAGTTTAGCTGGGGATAATGGCTACACCTTC. This encodes CASSLAGDNGYTF.

The rearrangement links TRBV27 to TRBJ2-2; TRBD2 aligns across 9 bases. CDR3 length: 15 residues. Trimming took 6 bases from V and 7 from J; bases not matched to a gene: 9. The germline V gene has CDR1 MNHEY and CDR2 SMNVEV (reference sequence). The CDR3 bases are TGTGCCAGCAGCGGCGGGGGGGCCTTTGGCGGGGAGCTGTTTTTT. Its protein product is CASSGGGAFGGELFF.

At least ten counts were recorded for this clonotype. The chain combines TRBV3-1 with TRBJ2-7; 8 positions match TRBD1. This CDR3 spans 14 amino acids. The V and J ends lost 1 base and 5 bases, in that order; junction bases with no gene match: 4. Germline CDR1 reads LGHDT; CDR2 reads YNNKEL (reference sequence). The CDR3 DNA is TGTGCCAGCAGCCAAGCGGCAGGGGGCGACGAGCAGTACTTC. Translated: CASSQAAGGDEQYF.

This clonotype was detected many times. The gene calls are TRBV29-1 and TRBJ2-1, with 10 bases matching TRBD1. The length of the CDR3 is 18 residues. Germline V gene data show CDR1 as SQVTM and CDR2 as ANQGSEA. Trimming cost V 0 bases and J 12 bases; bases outside gene matches: 20. The DNA for the CDR3 is TGCAGCGTTGAAGATCGGGGAGACAGGGGGCGCCGGGATCTGGTGCAGTTCTTC. Amino acids: CSVEDRGDRGRRDLVQFF.